This entry is about one T cell receptor beta chain. The protocol was immunoSEQ multiplex PCR, while the TCRdb copy is restricted to in-frame clones and leaves out a portion. Among some 48,000 clones listed, 80% to 85% were seen once. These data are taken from a study of OX40 agonist ivuxolimab in advanced cancers. This CDR3 is built from 14 residues. Looked up from germline, CDR1 is MRHNA and CDR2 is SNTAGT. Between the trimmed V and J ends, which lost 7 bases and 0 bases, there was a span of 13 bases. The sample was CD4+ or CD8+ T cells sorted from blood, taken in a trial of the OX40 agonist ivuxolimab. The TCR sequence derives from an adult with an advanced solid tumor such as melanoma, head and neck, liver or kidney cancer. This chain connects TRBV6-4 to TRBJ2-7; D tentatively reads TRBD1 or TRBD2 (5 bases each). CDR3 nucleotides: TGTGCCAGCACCTCCCGGGGCTTCTCCTACGAGCAGTACTTC. Residues: CASTSRGFSYEQYF.